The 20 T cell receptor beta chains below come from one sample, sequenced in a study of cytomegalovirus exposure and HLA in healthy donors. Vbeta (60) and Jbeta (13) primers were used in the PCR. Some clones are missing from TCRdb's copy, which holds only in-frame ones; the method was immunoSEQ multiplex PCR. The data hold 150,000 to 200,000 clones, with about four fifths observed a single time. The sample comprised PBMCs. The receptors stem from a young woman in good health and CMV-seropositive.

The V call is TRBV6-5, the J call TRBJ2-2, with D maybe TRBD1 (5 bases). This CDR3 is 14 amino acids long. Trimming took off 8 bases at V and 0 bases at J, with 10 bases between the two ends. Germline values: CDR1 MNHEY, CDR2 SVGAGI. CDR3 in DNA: TGTGCCAGCGAAGACAGCACGAACACCGGGGAGCTGTTTTTT. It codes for CASEDSTNTGELFF.

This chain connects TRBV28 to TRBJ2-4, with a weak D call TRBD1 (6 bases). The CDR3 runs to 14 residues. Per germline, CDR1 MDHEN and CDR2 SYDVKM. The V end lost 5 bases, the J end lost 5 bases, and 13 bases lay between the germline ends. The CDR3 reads CASSPGDGENIQYF. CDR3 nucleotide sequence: TGTGCCAGCAGTCCAGGGGACGGAGAAAACATTCAGTACTTC.

DNA of the CDR3: TGTGCCAGCAGCTCAACTCAGCAGCGACTTAACTATGGCTACACCTTC. It translates to CASSSTQQRLNYGYTF. The chain uses TRBV7-8 and TRBJ1-2; D not certain. This CDR3 region has 16 residues. V lost 4 bases, J lost 1 base, and 16 bases lay in between. From germline, CDR1 is SGHVS and CDR2 FQNEAQ.

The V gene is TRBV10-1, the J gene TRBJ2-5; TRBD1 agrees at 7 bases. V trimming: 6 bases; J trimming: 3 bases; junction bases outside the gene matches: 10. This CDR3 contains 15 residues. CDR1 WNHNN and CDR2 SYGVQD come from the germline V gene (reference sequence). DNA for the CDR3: TGCGCCAGCAGGGTTAGGGGGCGACTAAAAGAGACCCAGTACTTC. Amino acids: CASRVRGRLKETQYF.

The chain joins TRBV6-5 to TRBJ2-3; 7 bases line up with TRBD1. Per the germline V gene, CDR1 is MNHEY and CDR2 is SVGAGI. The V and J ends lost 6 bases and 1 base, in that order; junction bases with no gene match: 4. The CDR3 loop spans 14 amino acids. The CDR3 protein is CASRSGGGTDTQYF. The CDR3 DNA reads TGTGCCAGCAGATCAGGGGGTGGCACAGATACGCAGTATTTT.

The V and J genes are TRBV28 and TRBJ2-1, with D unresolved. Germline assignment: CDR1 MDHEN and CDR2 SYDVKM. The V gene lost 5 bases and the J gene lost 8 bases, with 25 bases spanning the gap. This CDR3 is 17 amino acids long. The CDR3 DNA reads TGTGCCAGCAGTCCTCCCCTCCTAGAAACCCAAAGGCATGAGCAGTTCTTC. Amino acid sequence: CASSPPLLETQRHEQFF.

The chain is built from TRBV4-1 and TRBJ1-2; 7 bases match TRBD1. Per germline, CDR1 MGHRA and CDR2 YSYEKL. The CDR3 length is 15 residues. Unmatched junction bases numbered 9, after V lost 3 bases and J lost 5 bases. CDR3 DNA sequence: TGCGCCAGCAGCCAGGCACAGGGGACGGGGTATGGCTACACCTTC. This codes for CASSQAQGTGYGYTF.

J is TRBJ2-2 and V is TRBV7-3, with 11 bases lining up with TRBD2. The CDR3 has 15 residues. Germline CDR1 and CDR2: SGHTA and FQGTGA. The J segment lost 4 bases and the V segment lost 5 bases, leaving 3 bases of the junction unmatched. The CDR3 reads CASSRLAGTTGELFF. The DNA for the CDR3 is TGTGCCAGCAGCCGACTAGCGGGGACCACCGGGGAGCTGTTTTTT.

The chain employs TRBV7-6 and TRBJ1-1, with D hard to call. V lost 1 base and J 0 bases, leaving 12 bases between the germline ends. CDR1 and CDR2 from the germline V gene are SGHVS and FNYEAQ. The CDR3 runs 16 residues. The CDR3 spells CASSLVPGVMNTEAFF. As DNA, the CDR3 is TGTGCCAGCAGCTTAGTCCCCGGTGTTATGAACACTGAAGCTTTCTTT.

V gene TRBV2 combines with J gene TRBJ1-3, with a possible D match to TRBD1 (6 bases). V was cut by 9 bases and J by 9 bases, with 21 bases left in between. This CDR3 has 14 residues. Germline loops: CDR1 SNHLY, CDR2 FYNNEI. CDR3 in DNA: TGTGCCAGTATGGCAGGGGACCGTTCGAGCACCATATATTTT. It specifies CASMAGDRSSTIYF.

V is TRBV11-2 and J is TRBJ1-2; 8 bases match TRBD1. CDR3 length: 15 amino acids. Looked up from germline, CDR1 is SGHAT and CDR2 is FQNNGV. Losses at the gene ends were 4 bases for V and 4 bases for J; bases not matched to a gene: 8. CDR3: CASSWRTGQGYGYTF. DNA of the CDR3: TGTGCCAGCAGCTGGAGGACAGGGCAAGGCTATGGCTACACCTTC.

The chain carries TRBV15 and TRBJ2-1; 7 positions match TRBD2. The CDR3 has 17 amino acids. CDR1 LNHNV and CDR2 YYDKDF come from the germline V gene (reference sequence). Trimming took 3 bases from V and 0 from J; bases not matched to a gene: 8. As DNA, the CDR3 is TGTGCCACCAGCAGCCCCTCGCGGGGGAGCTCCTACAATGAGCAGTTCTTC. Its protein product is CATSSPSRGSSYNEQFF. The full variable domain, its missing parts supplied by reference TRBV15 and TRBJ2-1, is DAMVIQNPRYQVTQFGKPVTLSCSQTLNHNVMYWYQQKSSQAPKLLFHYYDKDFNNEADTPDNFQSRRPNTSFCFLDIRSPGLGDTAMYLCATSSPSRGSSYNEQFFGPGTRLTVL.

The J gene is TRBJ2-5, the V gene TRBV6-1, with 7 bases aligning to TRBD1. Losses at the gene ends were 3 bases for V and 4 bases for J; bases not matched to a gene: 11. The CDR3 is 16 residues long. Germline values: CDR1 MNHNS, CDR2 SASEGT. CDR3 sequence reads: CASSDDPRGRRETQYF. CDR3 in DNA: TGTGCCAGCAGTGATGATCCCAGGGGGAGACGAGAGACCCAGTACTTC.

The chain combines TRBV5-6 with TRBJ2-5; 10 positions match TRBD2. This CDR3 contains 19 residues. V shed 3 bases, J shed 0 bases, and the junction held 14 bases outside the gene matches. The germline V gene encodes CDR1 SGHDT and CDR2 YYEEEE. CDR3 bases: TGTGCCAGCAGCTACCCCACCTTCGAGACTAGCGGGTACCAAGAGACCCAGTACTTC. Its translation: CASSYPTFETSGYQETQYF.

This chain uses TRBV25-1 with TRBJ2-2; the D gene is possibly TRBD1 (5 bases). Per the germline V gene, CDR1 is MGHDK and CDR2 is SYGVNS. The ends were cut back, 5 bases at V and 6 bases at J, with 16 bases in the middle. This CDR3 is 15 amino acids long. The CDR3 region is CASSPLLREAGELFF. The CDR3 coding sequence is TGTGCCAGCAGTCCTCTCCTCAGGGAAGCCGGGGAGCTGTTTTTT. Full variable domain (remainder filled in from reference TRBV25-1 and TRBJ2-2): EADIYQTPRYLVIGTGKKITLECSQTMGHDKMYWYQQDPGMELHLIHYSYGVNSTEKGDLSSESTVSRIRTEHFPLTLESARPSHTSQYLCASSPLLREAGELFFGEGSRLTVL.

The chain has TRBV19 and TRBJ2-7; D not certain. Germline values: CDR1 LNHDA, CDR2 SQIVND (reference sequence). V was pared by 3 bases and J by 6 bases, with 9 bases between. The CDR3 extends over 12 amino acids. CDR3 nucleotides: TGTGCCAGTAGTATGTTCGGTCGCGAGCAGTACTTC. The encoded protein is CASSMFGREQYF.

DNA of the CDR3: TGTGCCAGCAGCGAGGGAACCCAGAATGAAAAACTGTTTTTT. Protein product: CASSEGTQNEKLFF. This sequence joins TRBV27 and TRBJ1-4, with unresolved D. V lost 6 bases and J lost 5, with 13 bases in between. The CDR3 loop spans 14 amino acids. Germline-derived CDR1 and CDR2 are MNHEY and SMNVEV (reference sequence).

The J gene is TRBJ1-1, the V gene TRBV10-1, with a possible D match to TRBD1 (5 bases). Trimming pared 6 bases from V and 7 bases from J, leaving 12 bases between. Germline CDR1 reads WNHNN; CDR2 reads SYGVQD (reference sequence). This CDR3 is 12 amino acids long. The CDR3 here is CASSLPGGEAFF. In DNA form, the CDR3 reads TGCGCCAGCAGCCTCCCCGGGGGTGAAGCTTTCTTT.

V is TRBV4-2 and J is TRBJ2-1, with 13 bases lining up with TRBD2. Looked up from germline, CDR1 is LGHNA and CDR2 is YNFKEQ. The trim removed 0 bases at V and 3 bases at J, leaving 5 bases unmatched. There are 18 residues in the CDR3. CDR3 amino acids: CASSQDITSGGDYNEQFF. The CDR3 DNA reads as TGTGCCAGCAGCCAAGATATAACTAGCGGGGGGGACTACAATGAGCAGTTCTTC.

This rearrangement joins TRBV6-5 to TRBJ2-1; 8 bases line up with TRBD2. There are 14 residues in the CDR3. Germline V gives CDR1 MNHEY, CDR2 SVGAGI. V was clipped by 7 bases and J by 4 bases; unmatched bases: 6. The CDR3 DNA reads TGTGCCAGCACCGGGGGGGGGCCATACAATGAGCAGTTCTTC. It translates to CASTGGGPYNEQFF.